This T cell receptor (beta chain) was recovered during a study of T cells in Graves' hyperthyroidism and ophthalmopathy. This clonotype appeared many times. Germline V gene sequence: CDR1 LGHDT, CDR2 YNNKEL (reference sequence). V shed 1 base and J shed 13 bases, with 11 bases lying between them. The CDR3 runs to 12 residues. The source material, RNA transcripts, was used to amplify TCR beta CDR3 regions. The HTBI primer set served for first-round RT-PCR of the TCR CDR3. TCRdb reprocessed the multiplex PCR reads via MiXCR and lists one record per CDR3 protein. Among 600,000 to 650,000 distinct CDR3 sequences listed, 15% to 20% were seen once.

The J gene is TRBJ2-1, the V gene TRBV3-1; a possible D gene is TRBD1 (6 bases). The sample comprised blood. The sequence was collected from a woman in her 30s with Graves' hyperthyroidism. The CDR3 coding sequence is TGTGCCAGCAGCCAAGGGGGGACACGCCAGTTCTTC. This translates into CASSQGGTRQFF.